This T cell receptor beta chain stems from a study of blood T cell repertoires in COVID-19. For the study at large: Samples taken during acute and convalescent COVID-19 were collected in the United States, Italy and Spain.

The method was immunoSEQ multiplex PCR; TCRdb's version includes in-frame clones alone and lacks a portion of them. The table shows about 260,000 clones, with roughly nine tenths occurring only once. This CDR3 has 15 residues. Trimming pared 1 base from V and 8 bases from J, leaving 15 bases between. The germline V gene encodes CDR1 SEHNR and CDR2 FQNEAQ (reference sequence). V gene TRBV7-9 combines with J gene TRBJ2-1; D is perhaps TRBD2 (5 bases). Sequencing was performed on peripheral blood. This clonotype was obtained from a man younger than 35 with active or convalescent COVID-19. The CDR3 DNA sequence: TGTGCCAGCAGCTTAGTGGCTACCGGGGTCGATGAGCAGTTCTTC. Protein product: CASSLVATGVDEQFF.